The 27 T cell receptor beta chains below were found in one sample sequenced in a study of cytomegalovirus exposure and HLA in healthy donors. Amplification used 60 Vbeta primers and 13 Jbeta primers. Profiling relied on immunoSEQ multiplex PCR, and the TCRdb table lists in-frame clones only, not all of them. The table for this sample gives about 39,000 clones. The sequenced material came from PBMCs. The receptors stem from a male donor in good health and CMV-seronegative.

This rearrangement joins TRBV19 to TRBJ1-1; D unresolved. Germline V CDR1 and CDR2: LNHDA, SQIVND (reference sequence). V was shortened by 7 bases and J by 0 bases, with 9 bases between the two germline ends. The CDR3 runs 13 residues. The CDR3, as DNA: TGTGCCAGTAAGACAAACCTGAACACTGAAGCTTTCTTT. Translating it yields CASKTNLNTEAFF. The variable domain in full, completed from reference TRBV19 and TRBJ1-1, reads DGGITQSPKYLFRKEGQNVTLSCEQNLNHDAMYWYRQDPGQGLRLIYYSQIVNDFQKGDIAEGYSVSREKKESFPLTVTSAQKNPTAFYLCASKTNLNTEAFFGQGTRLTVV.

The chain joins TRBV9 to TRBJ2-7, with 12 bases identical to TRBD2. The length of the CDR3 is 16 residues. Germline V gene data show CDR1 as SGDLS and CDR2 as YYNGEE. V shed 0 bases, J shed 4 bases, and the junction held 5 bases outside the gene matches. CDR3 residues: CASSVASGGAGYEQYF. In nucleotides, the CDR3 is TGTGCCAGCAGCGTAGCTAGCGGGGGGGCCGGGTACGAGCAGTACTTC.

The rearrangement joins TRBV15 to TRBJ2-2, with D perhaps TRBD1 (6 bases). The CDR3 sequence is 15 residues long. Germline-derived CDR1 and CDR2 are LNHNV and YYDKDF (reference sequence). V gave up 1 base and J gave up 7 bases, with 13 bases separating them. For the CDR3, the DNA is TGTGCCACCAGCAGAGCAGGGGTGCGTCACGGGGAGCTGTTTTTT. It is translated as CATSRAGVRHGELFF.

The genes are TRBV6-1 and TRBJ2-6, with TRBD2 as a possible D gene (5 bases). Germline loops: CDR1 MNHNS, CDR2 SASEGT. This CDR3 is 16 amino acids long. Trimming took off 0 bases at V and 2 bases at J, with 8 bases between the two ends. Written as DNA, the CDR3 is TGTGCCAGCAGTGAAGCGCGGGCTACTGGGGCCAACGTCCTGACTTTC. Translating gives CASSEARATGANVLTF.

About this clone: One junction end disagrees with the germline gene, perhaps due to a read error. The chain has TRBV30 and TRBJ1-5, with D possibly matching TRBD1 (5 bases). This CDR3 is built from 15 residues. The V gene's germline CDR1 is GTSNPN and CDR2 SVGIG (reference sequence). The CDR3 loop reads CAGSVQVNSNQPQHF. The CDR3 DNA reads TGTGCCGGGAGTGTACAGGTGAATAGCAATCAGCCCCAGCATTTT.

The V gene is TRBV28, the J gene TRBJ2-1, with D unclear. Germline V gene lookup returns CDR1 MDHEN and CDR2 SYDVKM. Deletions cut 3 bases from V and 0 bases from J, with 6 bases between. This CDR3 region has 14 residues. The CDR3 coding sequence is TGTGCCAGCAGTTTGGTCGGCTCCTACAATGAGCAGTTCTTC. Protein sequence: CASSLVGSYNEQFF.

The rearrangement uses TRBV2 and TRBJ1-4, with 7 bases aligning to TRBD1. The CDR3 extends over 13 amino acids. Germline V gives CDR1 SNHLY, CDR2 FYNNEI. J was trimmed by 7 bases and V by 6 bases; bases with no gene match: 5. CDR3 bases: TGTGCCAGCAGACAGGGGCGAGGTGAAAAACTGTTTTTT. Amino acids: CASRQGRGEKLFF.

J is TRBJ2-1 and V is TRBV4-2, with D maybe TRBD2 (6 bases). Germline CDR1 LGHNA, CDR2 YNFKEQ. Trimming took off 0 bases at V and 9 bases at J, with 12 bases between the two ends. The length of the CDR3 is 14 residues. The CDR3 nucleotides read TGTGCCAGCAGCCAAGATTGGGGGGTCGGTGAGCAGTTCTTC. This codes for CASSQDWGVGEQFF.

The chain combines TRBV11-1 with TRBJ1-4; tentatively, D is TRBD1 (5 bases). The CDR3 runs to 14 residues. Germline CDR1 reads SGHAT; CDR2 reads FQDESV (reference sequence). V was shortened by 3 bases and J by 7 bases, with 12 bases between the two germline ends. The CDR3 is CASSLGPKGEKLFF. The CDR3 DNA sequence: TGTGCCAGCAGCTTGGGGCCCAAGGGTGAAAAACTGTTTTTT.

V usage is TRBV28 and J usage is TRBJ2-5, with TRBD2 matching 10 bases. The V and J ends lost 5 bases and 3 bases, in that order; junction bases with no gene match: 9. Per germline, CDR1 MDHEN and CDR2 SYDVKM. This CDR3 is 16 amino acids long. CDR3 sequence (DNA): TGTGCCAGCAGTCTCAGTCCCGGGACTAGCGAAGAGACCCAGTACTTC. Its translation is CASSLSPGTSEETQYF.

The chain combines TRBV30 with TRBJ2-5, with TRBD1 matching over 11 bases. The CDR3 consists of 15 residues. Germline values: CDR1 GTSNPN, CDR2 SVGIG (reference sequence). Trimming removed 0 bases from V and 4 bases from J; junction bases left unmatched: 4. The CDR3 sequence: CAWSVGTGGPETQYF. The DNA of the CDR3 is TGTGCCTGGAGTGTCGGGACAGGGGGTCCAGAGACCCAGTACTTC.

The rearrangement uses TRBV6-4 and TRBJ2-2, with TRBD2 as a possible D gene (5 bases). This CDR3 spans 16 amino acids. CDR1 and CDR2 (germline): MRHNA, SNTAGT. V was trimmed by 0 bases and J by 2 bases, leaving 10 bases between them. In DNA, the CDR3 is TGTGCCAGCAGTGACTCCCCAGCGGCCAACACCGGGGAGCTGTTTTTT. It codes for CASSDSPAANTGELFF.

CDR3 protein: CASSYLNDRGIEAFF. The CDR3 bases are TGTGCCAGCAGTTACTTAAACGACAGGGGGATAGAAGCTTTCTTT. V is TRBV6-6 and J is TRBJ1-1; 9 positions match TRBD1. Germline trimming cut 1 base from V and 8 bases from J; bases unmatched to any gene: 8. Germline CDR1 MNHNY, CDR2 SVGAGI (reference sequence). The CDR3 spans 15 residues.

The V and J genes are TRBV6-4 and TRBJ2-1; 7 bases line up with TRBD2. Germline V gene data show CDR1 as MRHNA and CDR2 as SNTAGT. This CDR3 contains 13 residues. Unmatched junction bases numbered 4, after V lost 6 bases and J lost 5 bases. The CDR3 DNA follows: TGTGCCAGCAGCCCAGCGGGGAACAATGAGCAGTTCTTC. Translating it yields CASSPAGNNEQFF.

The chain uses TRBV4-1 and TRBJ2-6, with 8 bases fitting TRBD1. V trimming: 3 bases; J trimming: 0 bases; junction bases outside the gene matches: 10. Germline V gives CDR1 MGHRA, CDR2 YSYEKL. This CDR3 region has 19 residues. The CDR3 nucleotides are TGCGCCAGCAGCCAGTTCTCGGCAGGGGGCTCCTCTGGGGCCAACGTCCTGACTTTC. Its translation: CASSQFSAGGSSGANVLTF.

The J gene is TRBJ1-6, the V gene TRBV6-1; 9 bases match TRBD1. The CDR3 is 14 residues long. Unmatched junction bases numbered 6, after V lost 5 bases and J lost 10 bases. CDR1 and CDR2 from the germline V gene are MNHNS and SASEGT. CDR3 in amino acids: CASSRLTGGSPLHF. In nucleotides, the CDR3 is TGTGCCAGCAGTAGATTGACAGGGGGATCACCCCTCCACTTT.

The chain has TRBV7-2 and TRBJ2-1, with D perhaps TRBD1 (5 bases). V was pared by 2 bases and J by 4 bases, with 6 bases between. Germline CDR1 reads SGHTA; CDR2 reads FQGNSA. This CDR3 spans 13 amino acids. CDR3 amino acids: CASSLQGYNEQFF. The CDR3 DNA follows: TGTGCCAGCAGCTTACAGGGATACAATGAGCAGTTCTTC.

The rearrangement uses TRBV9 and TRBJ1-2; no clear D. V shed 0 bases and J shed 4 bases, with 13 bases lying between them. The CDR3 consists of 15 residues. Germline V lookup: CDR1 SGDLS, CDR2 YYNGEE. Written as DNA, the CDR3 is TGTGCCAGCAGCGTAGACAGTCCCGCGTTCTATGGCTACACCTTC. Translating it yields CASSVDSPAFYGYTF.

Remarks on this clone: The germline gene is not matched at one end of the junction; a read error may be the cause. V is TRBV19 and J is TRBJ2-7; TRBD1 agrees at 9 bases. Germline-derived CDR1 and CDR2 are LNHDA and SQIVND (reference sequence). The CDR3 has 15 residues. CDR3 DNA: TGTGCCAGTAGAATAGAAGGGACAGGGAACTACGAGCAGTACTTC. Translated: CASRIEGTGNYEQYF.

CDR3 protein: CASSSPPGPLHF. CDR3 bases: TGTGCCAGCAGCTCCCCTCCGGGTCCCCTCCACTTT. This chain links TRBV11-2 with TRBJ1-6; no firm D call. The CDR3 is 12 residues long. V lost 4 bases and J lost 13, with 11 bases in between. Germline assignment: CDR1 SGHAT and CDR2 FQNNGV.

This chain connects TRBV18 to TRBJ2-1; TRBD1 matches 11 bases. The length of the CDR3 is 16 residues. CDR1 is KGHSH, CDR2 LQKENI, per germline. Trimming took 3 bases from V and 5 from J; bases not matched to a gene: 6. CDR3 sequence (DNA): TGTGCCAGCTCACCTCGGACAGGGGGCGCCGACAATGAGCAGTTCTTC. The encoded protein is CASSPRTGGADNEQFF. The whole variable domain, remainder taken from reference TRBV18 and TRBJ2-1, is NAGVMQNPRHLVRRRGQEARLRCSPMKGHSHVYWYRQLPEEGLKFMVYLQKENIIDESGMPKERFSAEFPKEGPSILRIQQVVRGDSAAYFCASSPRTGGADNEQFFGPGTRLTVL.

This rearrangement joins TRBV7-9 to TRBJ1-2; maybe TRBD1 (6 bases). This CDR3 comprises 15 residues. Trimming took 3 bases from V and 1 from J, leaving 12 bases between them. CDR1 and CDR2 from the germline V gene are SEHNR and FQNEAQ (reference sequence). The CDR3 coding sequence is TGTGCCAGCAGCTTGGATGGACAGCGTAACTATGGCTACACCTTC. It yields the protein CASSLDGQRNYGYTF.

The chain employs TRBV5-4 and TRBJ2-2; the D gene is possibly TRBD1 (7 bases). In germline, CDR1 is SGHNT, CDR2 YYREEE (reference sequence). The CDR3 is 16 amino acids. V lost 3 bases and J lost 1, with 13 bases in between. CDR3 sequence: CASSSLRGENTGELFF. As DNA, the CDR3 is TGTGCCAGCAGCTCCCTCAGGGGGGAGAACACCGGGGAGCTGTTTTTT.

Turning to this clone: The junction departs from the called germline gene at one end, perhaps through a read error. The chain joins TRBV28 to TRBJ2-1, with 9 bases identical to TRBD1. CDR1 and CDR2 (germline): MDHEN, SYDVKM. This CDR3 has 13 amino acids. The CDR3, as DNA: TGTGCCAGCAGGCGGGACAGGGCCAAGGAGAAGATCTTC. This encodes CASRRDRAKEKIF.

CDR3 sequence (DNA): TGTGCCAGCAGTTACGGGACAGACTATGGCTACACCTTC. Amino acid sequence: CASSYGTDYGYTF. This chain links TRBV6-5 with TRBJ1-2, with 7 positions matching TRBD1. J was trimmed by 3 bases and V by 2 bases; bases with no gene match: 0. The CDR3 spans 13 residues. Germline CDR1 reads MNHEY; CDR2 reads SVGAGI.

The chain is built from TRBV7-9 and TRBJ2-3, with D uncertain. The CDR3 totals 13 residues. The germline V gene encodes CDR1 SEHNR and CDR2 FQNEAQ (reference sequence). Trimming took off 11 bases at V and 0 bases at J, with 12 bases between the two ends. The DNA of the CDR3 is TGTGCCTTGCGCCCGCTTAGCACAGATACGCAGTATTTT. Residues: CALRPLSTDTQYF.

The rearrangement links TRBV15 to TRBJ2-4; TRBD2 aligns across 8 bases. This CDR3 is 15 amino acids long. Germline loops: CDR1 LNHNV, CDR2 YYDKDF (reference sequence). With 1 base clipped from V and 4 bases from J, the junction kept 3 bases outside the gene matches. The CDR3 protein is CATSRGSGGKNIQYF. The DNA of the CDR3 is TGTGCCACCAGCAGAGGATCGGGGGGGAAAAACATTCAGTACTTC.